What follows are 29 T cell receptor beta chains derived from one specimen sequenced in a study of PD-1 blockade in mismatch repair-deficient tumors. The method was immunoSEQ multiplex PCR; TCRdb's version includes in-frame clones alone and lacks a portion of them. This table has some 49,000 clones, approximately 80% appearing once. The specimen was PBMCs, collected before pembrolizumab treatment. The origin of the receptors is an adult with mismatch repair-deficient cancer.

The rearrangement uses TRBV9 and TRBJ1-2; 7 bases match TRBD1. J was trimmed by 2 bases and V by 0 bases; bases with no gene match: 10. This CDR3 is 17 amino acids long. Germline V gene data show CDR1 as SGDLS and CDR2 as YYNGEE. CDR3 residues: CASSVDRGPSSNYGYTF. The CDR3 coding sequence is TGTGCCAGCAGCGTAGATAGGGGGCCTTCCTCGAACTATGGCTACACCTTC.

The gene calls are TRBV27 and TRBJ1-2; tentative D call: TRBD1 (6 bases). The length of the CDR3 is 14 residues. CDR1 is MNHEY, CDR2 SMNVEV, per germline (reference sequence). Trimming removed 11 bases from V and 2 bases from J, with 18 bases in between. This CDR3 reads CAGGGGAQNYGYTF. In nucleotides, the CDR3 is TGTGCCGGGGGCGGGGGGGCGCAGAACTATGGCTACACCTTC.

The CDR3 sequence: CASSLWGETGNTIYF. CDR3 bases: TGTGCCAGCAGCCTTTGGGGCGAGACTGGAAACACCATATATTTT. The chain uses TRBV7-6 and TRBJ1-3, with D perhaps matching TRBD1 (5 bases). The CDR3 spans 15 residues. Germline V gives CDR1 SGHVS, CDR2 FNYEAQ. Trimming pared 5 bases from V and 2 bases from J, leaving 13 bases between. The variable domain in full, with the rest retrieved from reference TRBV7-6 and TRBJ1-3, is GAGVSQSPRYKVTKRGQDVALRCDPISGHVSLYWYRQALGQGPEFLTYFNYEAQQDKSGLPNDRFSAERPEGSISTLTIQRTEQRDSAMYRCASSLWGETGNTIYFGEGSWLTVV.

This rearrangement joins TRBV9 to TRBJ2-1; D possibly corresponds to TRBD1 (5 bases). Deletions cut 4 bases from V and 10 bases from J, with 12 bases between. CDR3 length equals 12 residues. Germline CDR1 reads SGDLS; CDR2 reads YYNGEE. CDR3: CASSFQGSEQFF. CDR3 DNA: TGTGCCAGCAGCTTTCAGGGCTCCGAGCAGTTCTTC.

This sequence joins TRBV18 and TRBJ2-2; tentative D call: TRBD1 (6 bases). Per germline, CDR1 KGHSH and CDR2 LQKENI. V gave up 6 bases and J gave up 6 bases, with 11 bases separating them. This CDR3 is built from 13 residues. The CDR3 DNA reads TGTGCCAGCTCTCGACAGGCGGCCGGGGAGCTGTTTTTT. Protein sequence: CASSRQAAGELFF.

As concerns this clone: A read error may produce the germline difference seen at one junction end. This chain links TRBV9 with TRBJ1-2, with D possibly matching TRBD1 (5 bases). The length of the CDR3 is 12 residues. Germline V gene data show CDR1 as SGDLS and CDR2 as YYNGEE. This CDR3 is CASSVGDYGHTF. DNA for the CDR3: TGTGCCAGCAGCGTGGGGGACTATGGCCACACCTTC. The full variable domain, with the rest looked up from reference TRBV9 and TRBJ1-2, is DSGVTQTPKHLITATGQRVTLRCSPRSGDLSVYWYQQSLDQGLQFLIQYYNGEERAKGNILERFSAQQFPDLHSELNLSSLELGDSALYFCASSVGDYGHTFGSGTRLTVV.

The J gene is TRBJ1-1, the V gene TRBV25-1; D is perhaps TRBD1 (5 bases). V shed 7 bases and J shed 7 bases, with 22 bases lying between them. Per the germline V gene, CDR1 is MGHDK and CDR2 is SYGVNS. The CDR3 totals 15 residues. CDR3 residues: CASKPRRGGEIEAFF. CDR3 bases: TGTGCCAGCAAACCTCGCCGTGGGGGAGAGATTGAAGCTTTCTTT.

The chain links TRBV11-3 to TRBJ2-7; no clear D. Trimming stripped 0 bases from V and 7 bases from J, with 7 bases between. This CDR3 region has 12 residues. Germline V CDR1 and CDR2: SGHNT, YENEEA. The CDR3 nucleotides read TGTGCCAGCAGCTTAGATATCAGGGAGCAGTACTTC. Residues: CASSLDIREQYF.

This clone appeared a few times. For the CDR3, the DNA is TGCGCCAGCAGCCTGGGACAGTCTCCGCAAGAGACCCAGTACTTC. It encodes CASSLGQSPQETQYF. The chain has TRBV5-1 and TRBJ2-5; 7 bases match TRBD1. Trimming at V came to 4 bases and at J to 2 bases, leaving 8 bases not matched to a gene. Germline CDR1 SGHRS, CDR2 YFSETQ. This CDR3 spans 15 amino acids.

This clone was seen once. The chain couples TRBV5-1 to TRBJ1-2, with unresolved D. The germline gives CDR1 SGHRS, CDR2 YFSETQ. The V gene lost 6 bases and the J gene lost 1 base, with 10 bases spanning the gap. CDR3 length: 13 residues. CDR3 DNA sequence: TGCGCCAGCAAACGTGGAGATAACTATGGCTACACCTTC. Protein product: CASKRGDNYGYTF.

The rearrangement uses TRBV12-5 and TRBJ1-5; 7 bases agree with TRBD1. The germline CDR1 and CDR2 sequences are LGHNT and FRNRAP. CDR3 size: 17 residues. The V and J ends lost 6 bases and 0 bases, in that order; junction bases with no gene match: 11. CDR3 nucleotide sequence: TGTGCTAGTGGCCCCCCTTGGGGACAGAATAGCAATCAGCCCCAGCATTTT. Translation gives CASGPPWGQNSNQPQHF.

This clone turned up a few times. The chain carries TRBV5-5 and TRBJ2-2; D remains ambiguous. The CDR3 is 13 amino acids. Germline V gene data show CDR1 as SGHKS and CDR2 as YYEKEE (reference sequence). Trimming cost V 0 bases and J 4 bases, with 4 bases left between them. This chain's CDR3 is CASSLEGTGELFF. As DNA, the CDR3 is TGTGCCAGCAGCTTGGAGGGCACCGGGGAGCTGTTTTTT.

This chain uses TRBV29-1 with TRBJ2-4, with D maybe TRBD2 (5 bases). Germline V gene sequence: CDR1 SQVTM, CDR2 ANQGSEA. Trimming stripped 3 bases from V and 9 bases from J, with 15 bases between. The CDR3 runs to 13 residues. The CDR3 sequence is CSVEGSLDFIQYF. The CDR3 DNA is TGCAGCGTTGAGGGTAGTTTGGACTTCATTCAGTACTTC.

CDR3 in amino acids: CASSSGGLTNEKLFF. The CDR3 DNA follows: TGTGCCAGCAGCTCAGGGGGCCTGACTAATGAAAAACTGTTTTTT. The genes are TRBV11-3 and TRBJ1-4; 8 bases are a match to TRBD1. Germline assignment: CDR1 SGHNT and CDR2 YENEEA. The CDR3 covers 15 residues. V trimming: 4 bases; J trimming: 2 bases; junction bases outside the gene matches: 3.

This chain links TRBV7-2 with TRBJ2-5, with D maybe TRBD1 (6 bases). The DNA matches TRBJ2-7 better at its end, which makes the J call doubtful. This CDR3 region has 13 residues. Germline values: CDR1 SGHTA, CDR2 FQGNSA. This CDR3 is CASSYRDGYEQYF. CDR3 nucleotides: TGTGCCAGCAGCTACAGGGACGGTTACGAGCAGTACTTC.

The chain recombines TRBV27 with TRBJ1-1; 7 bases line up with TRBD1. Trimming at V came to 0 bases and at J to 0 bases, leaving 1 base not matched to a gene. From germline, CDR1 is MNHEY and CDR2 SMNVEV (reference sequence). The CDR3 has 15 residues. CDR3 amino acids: CASSLSGTVNTEAFF. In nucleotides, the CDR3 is TGTGCCAGCAGTTTATCGGGGACAGTGAACACTGAAGCTTTCTTT.

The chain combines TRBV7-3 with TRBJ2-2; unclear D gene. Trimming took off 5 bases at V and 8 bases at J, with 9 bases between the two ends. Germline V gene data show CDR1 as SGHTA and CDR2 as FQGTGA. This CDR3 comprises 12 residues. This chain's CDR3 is CASSPGKGELFF. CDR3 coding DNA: TGTGCCAGCAGCCCCGGAAAGGGGGAGCTGTTTTTT.

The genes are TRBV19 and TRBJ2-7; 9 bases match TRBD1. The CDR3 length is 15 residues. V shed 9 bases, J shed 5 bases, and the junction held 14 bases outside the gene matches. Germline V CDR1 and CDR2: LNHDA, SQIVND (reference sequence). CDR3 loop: CASQYTSQGAHEQYF. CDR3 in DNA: TGTGCCAGCCAGTATACGTCACAGGGGGCCCACGAGCAGTACTTC.

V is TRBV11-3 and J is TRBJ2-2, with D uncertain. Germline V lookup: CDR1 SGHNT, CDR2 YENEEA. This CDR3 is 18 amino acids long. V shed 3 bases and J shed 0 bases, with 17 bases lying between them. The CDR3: CASSFNLLGSANTGELFF. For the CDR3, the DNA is TGTGCCAGCAGCTTTAATCTTTTGGGAAGCGCGAACACCGGGGAGCTGTTTTTT.

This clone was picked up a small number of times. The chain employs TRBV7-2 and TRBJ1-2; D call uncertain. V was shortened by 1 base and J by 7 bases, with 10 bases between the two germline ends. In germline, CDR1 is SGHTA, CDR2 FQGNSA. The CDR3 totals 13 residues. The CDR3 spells CASSLDGLGGYTF. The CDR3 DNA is TGTGCCAGCAGCTTAGACGGTCTGGGTGGCTACACCTTC. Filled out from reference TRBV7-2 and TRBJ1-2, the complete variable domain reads GAGVSQSPSNKVTEKGKDVELRCDPISGHTALYWYRQSLGQGLEFLIYFQGNSAPDKSGLPSDRFSAERTGGSVSTLTIQRTQQEDSAVYLCASSLDGLGGYTFGSGTRLTVV.

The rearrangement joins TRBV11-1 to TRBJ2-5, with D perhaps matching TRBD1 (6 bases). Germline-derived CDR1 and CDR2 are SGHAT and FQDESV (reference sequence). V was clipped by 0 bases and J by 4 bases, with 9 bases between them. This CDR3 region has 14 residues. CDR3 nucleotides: TGTGCCAGCAGCTTAGCTGGCAGGGGAGAGACCCAGTACTTC. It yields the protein CASSLAGRGETQYF.

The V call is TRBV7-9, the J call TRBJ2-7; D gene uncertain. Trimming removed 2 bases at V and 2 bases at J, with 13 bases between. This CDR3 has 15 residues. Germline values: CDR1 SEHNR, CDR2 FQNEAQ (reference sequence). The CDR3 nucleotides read TGTGCCAGCAGCTTATACATTGGGAAGGCCTACGAGCAGTACTTC. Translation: CASSLYIGKAYEQYF.

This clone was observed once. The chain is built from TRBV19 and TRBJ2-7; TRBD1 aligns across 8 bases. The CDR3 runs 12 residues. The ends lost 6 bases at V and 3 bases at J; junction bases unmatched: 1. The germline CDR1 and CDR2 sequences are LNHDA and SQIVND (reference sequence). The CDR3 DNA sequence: TGTGCCAGTAGCGGACAGGGCTACGAGCAGTACTTC. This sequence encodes CASSGQGYEQYF.

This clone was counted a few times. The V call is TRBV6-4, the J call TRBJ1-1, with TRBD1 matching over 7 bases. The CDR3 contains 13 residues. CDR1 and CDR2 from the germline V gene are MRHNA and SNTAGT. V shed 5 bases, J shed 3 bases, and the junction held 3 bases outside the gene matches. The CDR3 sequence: CASSPTGDTEAFF. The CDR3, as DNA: TGTGCCAGCAGTCCTACAGGGGACACTGAAGCTTTCTTT.

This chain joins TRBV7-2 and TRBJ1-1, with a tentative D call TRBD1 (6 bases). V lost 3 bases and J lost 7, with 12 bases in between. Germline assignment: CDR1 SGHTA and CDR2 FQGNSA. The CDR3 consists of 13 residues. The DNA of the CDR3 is TGTGCCAGCAGCTTCTCTGGGGGCGATGAAGCTTTCTTT. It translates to CASSFSGGDEAFF.

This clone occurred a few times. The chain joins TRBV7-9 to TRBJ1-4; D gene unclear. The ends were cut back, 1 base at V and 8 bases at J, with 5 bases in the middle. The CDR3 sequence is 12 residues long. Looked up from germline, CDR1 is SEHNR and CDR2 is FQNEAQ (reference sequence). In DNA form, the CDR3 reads TGTGCCAGCAGCTTAGTCGACGAAAAACTGTTTTTT. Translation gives CASSLVDEKLFF. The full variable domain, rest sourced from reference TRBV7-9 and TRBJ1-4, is DTGVSQNPRHKITKRGQNVTFRCDPISEHNRLYWYRQTLGQGPEFLTYFQNEAQLEKSRLLSDRFSAERPKGSFSTLEIQRTEQGDSAMYLCASSLVDEKLFFGSGTQLSVL.

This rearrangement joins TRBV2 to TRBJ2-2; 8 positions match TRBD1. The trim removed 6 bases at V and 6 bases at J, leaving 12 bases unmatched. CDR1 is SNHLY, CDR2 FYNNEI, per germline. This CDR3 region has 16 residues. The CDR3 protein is CASSSNPGQGSGELFF. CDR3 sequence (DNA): TGTGCCAGCAGCAGCAATCCCGGACAGGGTTCCGGGGAGCTGTTTTTT.

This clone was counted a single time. The CDR3 protein is CASSQELTGGSYEQYF. The CDR3 coding sequence is TGCGCCAGCAGCCAAGAATTGACGGGAGGATCCTACGAGCAGTACTTC. The genes are TRBV4-3 and TRBJ2-7, with TRBD2 identical over 7 bases. In germline, CDR1 is LGHNA, CDR2 YSLEER. This CDR3 spans 16 amino acids. The J segment lost 1 base and the V segment lost 0 bases, leaving 6 bases of the junction unmatched.

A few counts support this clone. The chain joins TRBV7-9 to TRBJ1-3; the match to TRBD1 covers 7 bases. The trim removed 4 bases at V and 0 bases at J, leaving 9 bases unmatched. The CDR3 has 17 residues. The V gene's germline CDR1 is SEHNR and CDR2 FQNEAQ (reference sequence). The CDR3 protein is CASSWRTGLSSGNTIYF. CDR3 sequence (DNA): TGTGCCAGCAGCTGGAGGACAGGCCTAAGCTCTGGAAACACCATATATTTT.